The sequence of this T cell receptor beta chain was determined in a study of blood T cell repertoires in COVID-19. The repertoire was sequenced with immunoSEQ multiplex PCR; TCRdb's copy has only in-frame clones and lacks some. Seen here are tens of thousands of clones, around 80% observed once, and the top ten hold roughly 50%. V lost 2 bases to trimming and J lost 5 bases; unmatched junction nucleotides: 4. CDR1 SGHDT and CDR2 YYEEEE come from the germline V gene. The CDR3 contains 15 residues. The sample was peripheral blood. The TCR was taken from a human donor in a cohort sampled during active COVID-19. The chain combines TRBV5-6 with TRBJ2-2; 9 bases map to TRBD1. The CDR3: CASSFTGGWTGELFF. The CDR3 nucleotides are TGTGCCAGCAGCTTCACAGGGGGCTGGACCGGGGAGCTGTTTTTT.